This T cell receptor (beta chain) is from a study of T cells in women clearing cervical HPV infection (dated by TCRdb to about 2018). In terms of the full investigation: Cases were 25 women with histologically confirmed HPV16-related CIN3 or worse, including a couple of invasive cancers. Controls were more than 20 women whose single incident HPV16 infection cleared within 12 months without precancer or cancer developing. Case blood was taken at the visit when the lesion was first identified, whereas control blood was taken when infection was no longer detected. For cases, a median interval of nearly 150 days, with an interquartile range of about 90 to 200 days, was observed between lesion detection and blood sampling. Because only a few women had HLA typing data, the possibility that HLA type acted as a confounder could not be ruled out. An exploratory proof-of-principle case-control study, nested within the Guanacaste HPV Natural History Study in Costa Rica, was conducted to compare TCR repertoires across cervical HPV16 outcomes. Cases and controls were matched on year of sample collection and on age within five years. Cases had a median age of roughly 35 years compared with 38 for controls, and baseline characteristics showed no significant differences between the groups. In the parent cohort, some 9,900 women aged 18 or older were enrolled in Guanacaste, Costa Rica, during about 1992 to 1994 and then followed for under nine years. As quality controls, five blinded duplicates were added to each group, bringing the total to about 60 samples made up of around 50 participants and 10 or so replicates. General findings and caveats noted by the study authors: Cases had lower TRBV6-7 relative abundance than controls (about 0.1% versus 0.15%; Bonferroni P = 0.0008). TCR repertoire richness was significantly higher in CIN3+ cases than in controls across sequencing depths, while evenness did not differ. Whether associations preceded infection or resulted from infection could not be shown with the cross-sectional design, and effector/memory subsets and HPV-specific T cells were not isolated. Because the number of T cells per sample was unknown, the richness differences could reflect varying T-cell content rather than repertoire biology. Random forest classifiers combining richness and V gene abundances distinguished cases from controls with an estimated AUC of more than 0.75.

The immunoSEQ assay used multiplex PCR to amplify TCR beta CDR3 regions from an average of roughly 1.2 ug of genomic DNA per sample. Primer bias was corrected in the assay by using a complete synthetic TCR repertoire to establish an amplification baseline. Amplicons were sequenced on the Illumina platform. The published analysis was carried out like this. Sequences were error-corrected by clustering with frequency ratios and a modified nearest-neighbor algorithm, then analyzed in the immunoSEQ Analyzer with IMGT gene definitions. At each rarefaction depth, TCR richness and evenness were averaged across 20 rarefaction repeats, and any sample with fewer sequences than the depth was left out. Relative abundances of V, D and J genes were compared between groups using Wilcoxon rank sum tests, with FDR correction applied. An intraclass correlation of about 96% for TCR richness and an average of around 82% across about 66 gene segments were obtained from the blinded duplicates. Sourced from immuneACCESS, this table was stored by TCRdb with only in-frame sequences that have V and J called. A share of the clones is absent; for the studies checked, an unresolved V gene accounts for under half, and the remainder has no known explanation. That table furnishes V, J and clone size, whereas the DNA furnished D and trimming. The record for this sample contains tens of thousands of clones. The ten largest clones represent 1.2% of the sample.

Every participant had a single incident cervical HPV16 infection, and prevalent HPV16 infections were excluded. Cervical HPV DNA was detected with MY09/MY11 PCR, and genotyping was done with dot-blot hybridization. Under 17 mL of heparinized blood was centrifuged, after which the buffy coat was aliquoted, frozen at -30 degrees C, and then stored at -80 degrees C. QIAGEN kits were used to extract genomic DNA from buffy coat specimens. Turning to this clone: This receptor's antigen is unknown. The CDR3 end lies 3 residues beyond the end of the read and is filled in from the germline J gene.

The trim is 5 bases for V and 0 bases for J, with a gap of 11 bases between the germline ends. Via the germline V gene, CDR1 is MRHNA and CDR2 SNTAGT. The CDR3 runs 15 amino acids, cysteine and phenylalanine included. Of the CDR3's DNA, 36 bases were read; they are in frame from base 1. What was sequenced was blood buffy coat. The rearranged chain carries TRBV6-4 and TRBJ1-5; 5 matching bases give a weak D call of TRBD1. The origin of this receptor is a woman between 18 and 70 years old with a cervical HPV16 infection that either progressed to CIN3+ or cleared (not recorded which). CDR3 DNA (partial): TGTGCCAGCAGTACGACGGGGGATAGCAATCAGCCC. The encoded protein is CASSTTGDSNQP. The entire CDR3 is CASSTTGDSNQPQHF.